What follows are 17 T cell receptor beta chains derived from one specimen sequenced in a study of identical twins. TCRdb reprocessed the 5' RACE reads with MiXCR, giving one entry per CDR3 protein. The sample holds approximately 630,000 distinct CDR3 sequences, around 7.4% seen once. These data were likewise used in another study, on yellow fever vaccine responses in identical twins.

The sample was PBMCs. The receptors derive from a woman under 30 in good health.

At least ten counts were recorded for this clonotype. V usage is TRBV20-1 and J usage is TRBJ1-4; 7 bases match TRBD1. The V segment lost 2 bases and the J segment 7 bases; nucleotides outside the gene matches: 13. CDR1 and CDR2 (germline): DFQATT, SNEGSKA (reference sequence). This CDR3 has 16 amino acids. The CDR3, as DNA: TGCAGTGCTAGACTGGGCCTACAGGGGATGGGTGAAAAACTGTTTTTT. As protein: CSARLGLQGMGEKLFF.

This clonotype was seen at least ten times. This chain uses TRBV2 with TRBJ2-3; D gene ambiguous. The length of the CDR3 is 15 residues. Germline CDR1 SNHLY, CDR2 FYNNEI. Trimming shortened V by 7 bases and J by 2 bases, and 16 bases separated the two germline ends. The CDR3, as DNA: TGTGCCAGCAACGGAAACTTTTTACACACAGATACGCAGTATTTT. It yields the protein CASNGNFLHTDTQYF. Full variable domain (outside the CDR3, taken from reference TRBV2 and TRBJ2-3): EPEVTQTPSHQVTQMGQEVILRCVPISNHLYFYWYRQILGQKVEFLVSFYNNEISEKSEIFDDQFSVERPDGSNFTLKIRSTKLEDSAMYFCASNGNFLHTDTQYFGPGTRLTVL.

This clonotype occurred many times. The junction departs from the called germline gene at one end, perhaps through a read error. This chain connects TRBV5-1 to TRBJ2-1; possible D gene TRBD2, 6 bases. The CDR3 runs 15 residues. From germline, CDR1 is SGHRS and CDR2 YFSETQ. The CDR3 bases are TGTGCCAGCAGCTTGGACGGGGGACCCTACAATGAGCAGTTCTTC. It specifies CASSLDGGPYNEQFF.

Ten or more counts support this clonotype. This sequence joins TRBV5-1 and TRBJ1-2; the D gene is possibly TRBD1 (5 bases). Trimming stripped 2 bases from V and 8 bases from J, with 13 bases between. CDR3 size: 13 residues. Germline V gives CDR1 SGHRS, CDR2 YFSETQ. This chain's CDR3 is CASSFRDPGGYTF. DNA for the CDR3: TGCGCCAGCAGCTTCCGGGACCCAGGGGGCTACACCTTC.

J is TRBJ2-1 and V is TRBV3-1; D is possibly TRBD2 (5 bases). With 0 bases removed from V and 0 bases from J, the gap between germline ends came to 15 bases. The CDR3 consists of 18 residues. CDR1 is LGHDT, CDR2 YNNKEL, per germline (reference sequence). Here the CDR3 reads CASSQDGRRLSSYNEQFF. DNA of the CDR3: TGTGCCAGCAGCCAAGATGGACGGCGACTAAGCTCCTACAATGAGCAGTTCTTC.

The chain combines TRBV4-1 with TRBJ2-1; 8 bases line up with TRBD1. The ends lost 5 bases at V and 1 base at J; junction bases unmatched: 4. The CDR3 runs to 15 residues. The germline V gene has CDR1 MGHRA and CDR2 YSYEKL. CDR3 nucleotides: TGCGCCAGCAGCGATTACAGGGGGTCCTACAATGAGCAGTTCTTC. Translated, it gives CASSDYRGSYNEQFF.

This clonotype was found many times. The chain uses TRBV3-1 and TRBJ2-3, with D unresolved. Trimming cost V 4 bases and J 1 base, with 9 bases left between them. CDR1 and CDR2 (germline): LGHDT, YNNKEL (reference sequence). The CDR3 is 14 amino acids. The CDR3 sequence is CASSPSTGTDTQYF. DNA for the CDR3: TGTGCCAGCAGCCCTTCTACGGGCACAGATACGCAGTATTTT.

This clonotype turned up a few times. The chain carries TRBV28 and TRBJ1-2, with TRBD1 matching over 7 bases. V was pared by 4 bases and J by 4 bases, with 9 bases of the junction left unmatched. The CDR3 loop spans 15 amino acids. CDR1 and CDR2 (germline): MDHEN, SYDVKM. The CDR3 DNA reads TGTGCCAGCAGTTCCCAGACAGGGTACGGCTATGGCTACACCTTC. As protein: CASSSQTGYGYGYTF.

This clonotype was found a few times. The rearrangement uses TRBV12-3 or TRBV12-4 and TRBJ1-2; D remains unclear. This CDR3 spans 16 amino acids. Trimming took off 3 bases at V and 6 bases at J, with 20 bases between the two ends. This chain's CDR3 is CASSFLPGRARDGYTF. As DNA, the CDR3 is TGTGCCAGCAGTTTCTTACCCGGGCGGGCCCGTGATGGCTACACCTTC.

The chain carries TRBV5-1 and TRBJ2-5, with D unclear. The V end was cut by 0 bases, the J end by 5 bases, with 17 bases between. This CDR3 contains 16 residues. Germline CDR1 SGHRS, CDR2 YFSETQ. The CDR3 nucleotides read TGCGCCAGCAGCTTGGAAGGCAGTCTTAATAGTGAGACCCAGTACTTC. Protein product: CASSLEGSLNSETQYF.

The genes are TRBV7-6 and TRBJ2-1; D possibly corresponds to TRBD2 (6 bases). The ends were cut back, 4 bases at V and 1 base at J, with 11 bases in the middle. CDR1 is SGHVS and CDR2 is FNYEAQ in the germline V gene. The CDR3 is made up of 15 amino acids. The DNA for the CDR3 is TGTGCCAGCAGCTCACGGGAGCTTTCCTACAATGAGCAGTTCTTC. Translating gives CASSSRELSYNEQFF.

In this sample, this clonotype turned up a few times. The chain employs TRBV12-3 or TRBV12-4 and TRBJ2-7; TRBD1 aligns across 8 bases. V trimming: 5 bases; J trimming: 1 base; junction bases outside the gene matches: 13. This CDR3 spans 17 amino acids. The CDR3 nucleotides read TGTGCCAGCAGTCTCAGGGGTGGACAGGGTTGGTCCTACGAGCAGTACTTC. It specifies CASSLRGGQGWSYEQYF.

This clonotype appeared many times. The CDR3 loop reads CASSLDLAGGRGGYEQYF. The CDR3 bases are TGTGCCAGCAGCTTAGATCTAGCGGGAGGTCGAGGAGGATACGAGCAGTACTTC. V usage is TRBV11-2 and J usage is TRBJ2-7; 11 bases match TRBD2. Germline V gene lookup returns CDR1 SGHAT and CDR2 FQNNGV. CDR3 length equals 18 residues. Trimming took 0 bases from V and 4 from J; bases not matched to a gene: 11.

This clonotype was counted between two and nine times. V is TRBV10-3 and J is TRBJ2-7, with a weak D call TRBD2 (6 bases). V was pared by 8 bases and J by 5 bases, with 19 bases between. CDR3 length: 14 amino acids. The V gene's germline CDR1 is ENHRY and CDR2 SYGVKD. CDR3: CAIQKGGRLNEQYF. The DNA of the CDR3 is TGTGCCATCCAGAAAGGAGGGAGGCTTAACGAGCAGTACTTC.

Details on this clonotype: Possible read error: a much larger clone is one base away. J is TRBJ2-3 and V is TRBV20-1; D is ambiguous. The germline V and J ends were trimmed by 6 bases and 2 bases, with 15 bases remaining between them. Germline V gene sequence: CDR1 DFQATT, CDR2 SNEGSKA (reference sequence). The CDR3 consists of 14 residues. As DNA, the CDR3 is TGCAGTGCGAGCCAGGACCAGATCACAGATACGCAGTATTTT. Amino acid sequence: CSASQDQITDTQYF.

This clonotype has just a few counts. This chain links TRBV11-2 with TRBJ2-7; 8 nucleotides line up with TRBD1. The CDR3 sequence is 18 residues long. With V trimmed by 1 base and J by 0 bases, 11 bases remained unmatched. Germline CDR1 and CDR2: SGHAT and FQNNGV. The CDR3 loop reads CASSLGGPQGAISYEQYF. CDR3 in DNA: TGTGCCAGCAGCTTAGGGGGCCCGCAGGGGGCAATCTCCTACGAGCAGTACTTC.

In this sample, this clonotype turned up many times. The chain joins TRBV6-6 to TRBJ1-1; no reliable D call. The CDR3 covers 10 residues. Trimming removed 6 bases from V and 9 bases from J, with 8 bases in between. From germline, CDR1 is MNHNY and CDR2 SVGAGI (reference sequence). CDR3 region: CASSNTKAFF. CDR3 in DNA: TGTGCCAGCAGCAATACGAAAGCTTTCTTT.